These T cell receptor beta chains were read from a single sample in a study of vaccination and CD4 T cells after COVID-19. MiXCR, run by TCRdb on the PCR reads, gives a single entry per CDR3 protein. The table lists fewer than 20,000 distinct CDR3 sequences, about two fifths of them singletons. These TCRs' antigens remain unknown. Here the sequenced sample was CD4+ T cells from blood, cultured in vitro, taken before SARS-CoV-2 vaccination. These receptors originate from a human donor who had recovered from COVID-19. Both conserved end residues are trimmed from each CDR3.

V gene	J gene	CDR3 protein
TRBV11-2	TRBJ1-5	ASSLVAGQSQPQH
TRBV19	TRBJ2-7	ASSQQGKSEQY
TRBV7-9	TRBJ2-7	ASSLSYEQY
TRBV19	TRBJ1-4	ASSTSRGREKLF
TRBV7-8	TRBJ1-5	ASSLGDTGGVDQPQH
TRBV7-9	TRBJ1-3	ASSLDRDRGSSGNTIY
TRBV27	TRBJ2-2	ASSPAGTSGFVRGELF
TRBV6-2/TRBV6-3	TRBJ2-5	ASSYGLDRGAETQY
TRBV6-1	TRBJ2-7	ASTRAKGPYEQY
TRBV24-1	TRBJ1-1	ATSDSDEAF
TRBV6-5	TRBJ1-1	ASSYGPEDTEAF
TRBV7-9	TRBJ2-3	ASSFGTSGGAVTDTQY
TRBV7-2	TRBJ1-6	ASSSETGGLGPPLH
TRBV12-3/TRBV12-4	TRBJ2-5	ASRPTGAETQY
TRBV24-1	TRBJ2-2	ATSETGPGELF
TRBV20-1	TRBJ2-3	SARVRTSTDTQY
TRBV6-1	TRBJ1-3	ASSDRRGRNTIY
TRBV7-2	TRBJ1-1	ASSSLAVDTEAF
TRBV7-9	TRBJ1-3	ASSAERTATRGNTIY
TRBV6-5	TRBJ2-1	ASSYPSGDNEQF
TRBV7-6	TRBJ2-3	ASSLGAGGDTDTQY
TRBV7-2	TRBJ2-1	ASSSTWSSYNEQF